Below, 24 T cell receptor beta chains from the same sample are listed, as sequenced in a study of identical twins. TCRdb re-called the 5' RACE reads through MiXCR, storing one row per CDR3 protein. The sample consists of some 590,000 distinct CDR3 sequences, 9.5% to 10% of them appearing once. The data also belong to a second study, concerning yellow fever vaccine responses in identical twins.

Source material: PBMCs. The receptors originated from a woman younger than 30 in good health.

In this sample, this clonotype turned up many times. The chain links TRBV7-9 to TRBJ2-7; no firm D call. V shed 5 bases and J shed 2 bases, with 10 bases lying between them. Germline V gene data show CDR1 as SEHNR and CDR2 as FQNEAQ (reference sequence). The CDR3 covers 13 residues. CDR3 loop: CASSQVNTYEQYF. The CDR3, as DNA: TGTGCCAGCAGCCAGGTCAATACCTACGAGCAGTACTTC.

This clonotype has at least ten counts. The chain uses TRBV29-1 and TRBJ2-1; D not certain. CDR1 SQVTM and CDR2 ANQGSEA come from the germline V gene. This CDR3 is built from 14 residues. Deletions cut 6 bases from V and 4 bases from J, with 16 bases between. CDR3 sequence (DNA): TGCAGCGTGGGGTCGAGCCAAGATTACAATGAGCAGTTCTTC. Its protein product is CSVGSSQDYNEQFF.

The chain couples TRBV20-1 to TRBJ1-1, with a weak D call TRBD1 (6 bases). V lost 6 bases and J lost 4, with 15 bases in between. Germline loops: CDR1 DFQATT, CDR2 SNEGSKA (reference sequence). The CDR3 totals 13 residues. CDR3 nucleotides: TGCAGTGCCCCTCAGGGGCTAGGCACTGAAGCTTTCTTT. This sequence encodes CSAPQGLGTEAFF.

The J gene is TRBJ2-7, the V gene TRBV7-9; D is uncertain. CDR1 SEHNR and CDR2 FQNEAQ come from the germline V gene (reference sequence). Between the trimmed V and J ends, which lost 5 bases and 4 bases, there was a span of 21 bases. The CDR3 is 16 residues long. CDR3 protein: CASSADRQPRVYEQYF. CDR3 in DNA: TGTGCCAGCAGCGCCGATCGGCAACCAAGGGTATACGAGCAGTACTTC. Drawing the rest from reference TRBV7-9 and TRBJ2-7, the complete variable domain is DTGVSQNPRHKITKRGQNVTFRCDPISEHNRLYWYRQTLGQGPEFLTYFQNEAQLEKSRLLSDRFSAERPKGSFSTLEIQRTEQGDSAMYLCASSADRQPRVYEQYFGPGTRLTVT.

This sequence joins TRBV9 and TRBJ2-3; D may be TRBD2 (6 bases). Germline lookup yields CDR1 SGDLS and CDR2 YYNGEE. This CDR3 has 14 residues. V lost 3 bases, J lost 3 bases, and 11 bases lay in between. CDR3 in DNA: TGTGCCAGCAGCGCAGTGGGGGGAACAGATACGCAGTATTTT. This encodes CASSAVGGTDTQYF.

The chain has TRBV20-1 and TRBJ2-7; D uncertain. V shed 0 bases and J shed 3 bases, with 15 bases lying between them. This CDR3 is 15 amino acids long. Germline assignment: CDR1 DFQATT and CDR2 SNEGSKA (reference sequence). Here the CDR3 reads CSARDSGLVGYEQYF. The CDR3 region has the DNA TGCAGTGCTAGAGATTCCGGGCTAGTTGGCTACGAGCAGTACTTC.

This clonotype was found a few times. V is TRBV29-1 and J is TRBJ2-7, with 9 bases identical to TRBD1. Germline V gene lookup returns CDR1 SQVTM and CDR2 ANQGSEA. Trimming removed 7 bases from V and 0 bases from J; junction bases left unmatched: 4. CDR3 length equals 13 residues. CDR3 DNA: TGCAGCGCTGGGACAGGGCGCTCCTACGAGCAGTACTTC. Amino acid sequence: CSAGTGRSYEQYF.

The DNA for the CDR3 is TGCAGTGCTAGCTTCGACAGGGTCCGGGAGACCCAGTACTTC. Protein product: CSASFDRVRETQYF. The J gene is TRBJ2-5, the V gene TRBV20-1; 7 positions match TRBD1. Trimming cost V 3 bases and J 5 bases; bases outside gene matches: 9. The CDR3 has 14 amino acids. Germline assignment: CDR1 DFQATT and CDR2 SNEGSKA (reference sequence).

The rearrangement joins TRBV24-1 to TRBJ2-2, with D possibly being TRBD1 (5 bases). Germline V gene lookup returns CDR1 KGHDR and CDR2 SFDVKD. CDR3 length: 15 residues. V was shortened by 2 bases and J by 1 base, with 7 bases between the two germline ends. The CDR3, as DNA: TGTGCCACCAGTGATTCCGGACAGAACACCGGGGAGCTGTTTTTT. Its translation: CATSDSGQNTGELFF.

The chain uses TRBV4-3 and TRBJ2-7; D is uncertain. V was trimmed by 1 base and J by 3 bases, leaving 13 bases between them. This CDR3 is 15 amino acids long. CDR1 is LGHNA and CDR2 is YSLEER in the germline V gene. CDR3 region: CASSQVRQLLYEQYF. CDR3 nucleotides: TGCGCCAGCAGCCAAGTGCGGCAGTTACTCTACGAGCAGTACTTC.

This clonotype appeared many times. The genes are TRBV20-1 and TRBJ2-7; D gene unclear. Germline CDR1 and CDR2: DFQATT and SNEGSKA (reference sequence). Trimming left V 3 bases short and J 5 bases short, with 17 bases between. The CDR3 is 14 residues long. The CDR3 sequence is CSASPPVQVHEQYF. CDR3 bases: TGCAGTGCTAGCCCCCCTGTTCAGGTGCACGAGCAGTACTTC.

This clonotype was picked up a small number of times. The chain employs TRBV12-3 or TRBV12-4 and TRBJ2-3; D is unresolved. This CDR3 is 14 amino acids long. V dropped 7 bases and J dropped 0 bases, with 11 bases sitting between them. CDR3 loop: CASMYSPSTDTQYF. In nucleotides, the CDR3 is TGTGCCAGCATGTATTCCCCTAGCACAGATACGCAGTATTTT.

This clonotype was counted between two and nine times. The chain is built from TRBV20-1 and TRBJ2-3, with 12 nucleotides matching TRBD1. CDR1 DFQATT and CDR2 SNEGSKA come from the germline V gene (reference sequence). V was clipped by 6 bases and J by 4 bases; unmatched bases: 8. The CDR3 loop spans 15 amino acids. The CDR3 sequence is CSAGDRGPVADTQYF. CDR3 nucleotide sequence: TGCAGTGCCGGGGACAGGGGGCCGGTGGCAGATACGCAGTATTTT.

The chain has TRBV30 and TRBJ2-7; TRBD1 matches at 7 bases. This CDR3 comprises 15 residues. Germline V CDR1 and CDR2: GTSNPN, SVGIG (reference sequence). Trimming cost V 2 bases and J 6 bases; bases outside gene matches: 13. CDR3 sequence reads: CAWSKRQGRASEQYF. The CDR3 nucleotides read TGTGCCTGGAGTAAAAGACAGGGTCGGGCGAGCGAGCAGTACTTC.

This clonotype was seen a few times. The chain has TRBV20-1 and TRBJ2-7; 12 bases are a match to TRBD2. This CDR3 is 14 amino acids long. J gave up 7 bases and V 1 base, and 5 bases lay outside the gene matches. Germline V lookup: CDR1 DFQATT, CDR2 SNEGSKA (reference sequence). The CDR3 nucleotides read TGCAGTGCTAGAGGACTAGCGGGGGCGGGTGAGCAGTACTTC. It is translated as CSARGLAGAGEQYF.

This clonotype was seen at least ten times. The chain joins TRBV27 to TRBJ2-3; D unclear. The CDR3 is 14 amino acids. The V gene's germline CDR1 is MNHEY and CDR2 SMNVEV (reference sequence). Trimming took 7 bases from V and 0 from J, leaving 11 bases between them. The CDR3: CASTSPGSTDTQYF. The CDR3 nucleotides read TGTGCCAGCACCTCCCCCGGGAGCACAGATACGCAGTATTTT.

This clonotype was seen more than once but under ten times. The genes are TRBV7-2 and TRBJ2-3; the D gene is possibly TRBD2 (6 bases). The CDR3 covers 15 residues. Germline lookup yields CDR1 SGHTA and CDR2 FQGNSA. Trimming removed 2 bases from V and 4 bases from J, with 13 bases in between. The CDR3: CASSLQAGRADTQYF. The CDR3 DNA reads TGTGCCAGCAGCTTACAAGCCGGGAGAGCAGATACGCAGTATTTT.

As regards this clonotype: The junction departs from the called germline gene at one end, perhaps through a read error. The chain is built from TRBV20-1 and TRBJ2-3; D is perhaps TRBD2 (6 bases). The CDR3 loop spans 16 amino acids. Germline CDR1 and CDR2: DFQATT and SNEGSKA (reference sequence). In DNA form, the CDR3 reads TGCTGTGCCACAAACTCCCTAGCGTCTAGCACAGATACGCAGTATTTT. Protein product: CCATNSLASSTDTQYF.

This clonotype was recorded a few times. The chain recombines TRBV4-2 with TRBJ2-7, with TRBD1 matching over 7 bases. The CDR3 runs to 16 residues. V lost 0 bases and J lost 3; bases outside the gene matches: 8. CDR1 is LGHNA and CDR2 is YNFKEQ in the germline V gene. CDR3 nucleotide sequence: TGTGCCAGCAGCCAAGAGGCCACAGGGGATTTCTACGAGCAGTACTTC. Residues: CASSQEATGDFYEQYF.

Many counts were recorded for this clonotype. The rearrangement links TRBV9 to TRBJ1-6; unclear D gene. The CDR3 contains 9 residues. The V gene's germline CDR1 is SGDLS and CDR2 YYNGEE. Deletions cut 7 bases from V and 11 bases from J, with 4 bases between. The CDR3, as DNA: TGTGCCAGCGGCACACCCCTCCACTTT. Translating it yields CASGTPLHF.

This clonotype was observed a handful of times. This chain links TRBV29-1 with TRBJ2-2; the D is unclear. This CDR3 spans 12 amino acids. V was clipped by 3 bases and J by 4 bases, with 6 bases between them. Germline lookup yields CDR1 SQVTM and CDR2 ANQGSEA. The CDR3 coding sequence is TGCAGCGTTGAGGGTCCCACCGGGGAGCTGTTTTTT. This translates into CSVEGPTGELFF.

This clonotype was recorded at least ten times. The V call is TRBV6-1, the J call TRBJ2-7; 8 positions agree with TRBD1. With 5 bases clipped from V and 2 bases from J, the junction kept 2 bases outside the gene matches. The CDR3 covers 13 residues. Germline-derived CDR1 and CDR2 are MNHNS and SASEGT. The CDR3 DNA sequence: TGTGCCAGCAGTAAGGGACAGGCCTACGAGCAGTACTTC. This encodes CASSKGQAYEQYF.

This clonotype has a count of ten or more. This CDR3 reads CASTGGRKNEKLFF. DNA for the CDR3: TGTGCCAGCACCGGGGGACGGAAGAATGAAAAACTGTTTTTT. The J gene is TRBJ1-4, the V gene TRBV12-3 or TRBV12-4; weak D call: TRBD1 (5 bases). Trimming removed 7 bases from V and 5 bases from J, with 14 bases in between. The CDR3 is made up of 14 amino acids.

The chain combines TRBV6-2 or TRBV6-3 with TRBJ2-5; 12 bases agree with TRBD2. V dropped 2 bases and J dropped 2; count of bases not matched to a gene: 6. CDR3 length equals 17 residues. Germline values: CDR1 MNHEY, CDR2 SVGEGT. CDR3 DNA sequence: TGTGCCAGCAGTTACCAACGGACTAGCGGGGATCAAGAGACCCAGTACTTC. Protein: CASSYQRTSGDQETQYF.